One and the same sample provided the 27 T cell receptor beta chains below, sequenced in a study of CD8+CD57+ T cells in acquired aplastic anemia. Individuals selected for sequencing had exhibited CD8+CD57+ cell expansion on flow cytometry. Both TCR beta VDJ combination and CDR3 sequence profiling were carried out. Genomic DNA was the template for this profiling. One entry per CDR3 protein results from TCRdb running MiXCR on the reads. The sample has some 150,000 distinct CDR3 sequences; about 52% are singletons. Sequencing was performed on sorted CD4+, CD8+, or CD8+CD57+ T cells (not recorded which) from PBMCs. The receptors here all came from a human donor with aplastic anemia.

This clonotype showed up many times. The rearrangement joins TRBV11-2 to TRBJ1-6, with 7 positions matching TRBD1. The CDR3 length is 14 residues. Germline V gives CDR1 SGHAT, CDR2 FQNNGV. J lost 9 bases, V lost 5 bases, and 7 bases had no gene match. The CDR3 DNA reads TGTGCCAGCAGCCCCACAGGGGAGAGTTCACCCCTCCACTTT. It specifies CASSPTGESSPLHF.

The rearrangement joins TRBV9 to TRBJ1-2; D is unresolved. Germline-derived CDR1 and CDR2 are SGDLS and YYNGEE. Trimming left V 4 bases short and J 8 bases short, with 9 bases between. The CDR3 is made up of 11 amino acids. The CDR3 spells CASSLRDGYTF. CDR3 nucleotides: TGTGCCAGCAGCCTACGAGACGGCTACACCTTC.

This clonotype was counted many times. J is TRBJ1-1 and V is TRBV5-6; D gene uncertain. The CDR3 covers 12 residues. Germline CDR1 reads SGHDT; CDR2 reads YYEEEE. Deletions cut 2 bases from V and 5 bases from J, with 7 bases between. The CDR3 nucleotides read TGTGCCAGCAGCTTTTCGCGTACTGAAGCTTTCTTT. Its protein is CASSFSRTEAFF.

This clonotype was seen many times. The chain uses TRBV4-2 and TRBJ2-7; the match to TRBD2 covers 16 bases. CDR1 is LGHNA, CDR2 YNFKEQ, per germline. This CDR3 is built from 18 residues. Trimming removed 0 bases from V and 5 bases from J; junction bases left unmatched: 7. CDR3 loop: CASSQDPGLAGGKDEQYF. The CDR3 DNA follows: TGTGCCAGCAGCCAAGATCCGGGACTAGCGGGGGGGAAGGACGAGCAGTACTTC.

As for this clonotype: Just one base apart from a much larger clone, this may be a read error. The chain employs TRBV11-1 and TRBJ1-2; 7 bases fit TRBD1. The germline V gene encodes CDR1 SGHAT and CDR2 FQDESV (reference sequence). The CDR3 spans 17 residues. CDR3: CVSSLIIRREGADGYTF. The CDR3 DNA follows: TGTGTCAGCAGCTTAATCATCCGCCGGGAGGGGGCGGATGGCTACACCTTC.

CDR3: CASSQPQGMFPEAFF. CDR3 nucleotides: TGCGCCAGCAGCCAACCACAGGGGATGTTCCCTGAAGCTTTCTTT. This rearrangement joins TRBV4-1 to TRBJ1-1, with 7 positions matching TRBD1. Germline V gives CDR1 MGHRA, CDR2 YSYEKL. J was trimmed by 6 bases and V by 2 bases; bases with no gene match: 9. The CDR3 loop spans 15 amino acids.

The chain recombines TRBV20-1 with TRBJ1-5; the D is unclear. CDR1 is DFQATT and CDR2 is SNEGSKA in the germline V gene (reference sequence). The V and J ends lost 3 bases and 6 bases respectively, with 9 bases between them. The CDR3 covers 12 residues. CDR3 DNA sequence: TGCAGTGCTAGTCCAGCAGGTCAGCCCCAGCATTTT. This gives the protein CSASPAGQPQHF.

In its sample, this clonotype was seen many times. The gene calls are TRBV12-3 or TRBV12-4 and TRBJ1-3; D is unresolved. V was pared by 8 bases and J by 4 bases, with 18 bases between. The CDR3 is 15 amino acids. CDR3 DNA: TGTGCCAGCCGCTCTCCGGAGGACGAGGGAAACACCATATATTTT. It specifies CASRSPEDEGNTIYF.

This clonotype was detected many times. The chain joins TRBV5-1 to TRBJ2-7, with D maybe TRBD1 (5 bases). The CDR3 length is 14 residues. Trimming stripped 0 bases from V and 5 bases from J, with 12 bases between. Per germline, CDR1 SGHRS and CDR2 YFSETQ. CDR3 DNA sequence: TGCGCCAGCAGCTTGGCCGGTTTGGGGCACGAGCAGTACTTC. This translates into CASSLAGLGHEQYF.

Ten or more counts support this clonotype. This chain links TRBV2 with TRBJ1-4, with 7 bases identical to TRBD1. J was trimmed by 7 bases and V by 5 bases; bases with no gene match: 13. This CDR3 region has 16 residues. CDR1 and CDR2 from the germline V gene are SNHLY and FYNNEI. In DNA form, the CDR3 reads TGTGCCAGCAGTCCTATTGACAGGGTCATTGGTGAAAAACTGTTTTTT. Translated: CASSPIDRVIGEKLFF.

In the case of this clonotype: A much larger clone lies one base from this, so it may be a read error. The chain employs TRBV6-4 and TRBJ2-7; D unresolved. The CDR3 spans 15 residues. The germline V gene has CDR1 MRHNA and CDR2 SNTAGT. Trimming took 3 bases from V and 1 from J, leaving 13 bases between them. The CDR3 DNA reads TGTGCCAGCAGTGAGGGCAGGTGCGCTTCCTACGAGCAGTACTTC. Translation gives CASSEGRCASYEQYF.

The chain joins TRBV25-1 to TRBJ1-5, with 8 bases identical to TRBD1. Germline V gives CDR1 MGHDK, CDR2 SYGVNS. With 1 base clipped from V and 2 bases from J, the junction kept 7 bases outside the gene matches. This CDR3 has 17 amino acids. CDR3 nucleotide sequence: TGTGCCAGCAGTGAATCAGGGGGCGGGGGTGGCAATCAGCCCCAGCATTTT. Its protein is CASSESGGGGGNQPQHF. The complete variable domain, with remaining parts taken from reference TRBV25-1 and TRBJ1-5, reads EADIYQTPRYLVIGTGKKITLECSQTMGHDKMYWYQQDPGMELHLIHYSYGVNSTEKGDLSSESTVSRIRTEHFPLTLESARPSHTSQYLCASSESGGGGGNQPQHFGDGTRLSIL.

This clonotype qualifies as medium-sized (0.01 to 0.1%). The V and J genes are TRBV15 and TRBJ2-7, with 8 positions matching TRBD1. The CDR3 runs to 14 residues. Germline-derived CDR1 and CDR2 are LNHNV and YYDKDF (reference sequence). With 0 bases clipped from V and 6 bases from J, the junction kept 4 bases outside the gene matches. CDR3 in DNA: TGTGCCACCAGCAGAGAGACAGGGGCAGCCGAGCAGTACTTC. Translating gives CATSRETGAAEQYF. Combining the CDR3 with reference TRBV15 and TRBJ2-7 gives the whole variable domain DAMVIQNPRYQVTQFGKPVTLSCSQTLNHNVMYWYQQKSSQAPKLLFHYYDKDFNNEADTPDNFQSRRPNTSFCFLDIRSPGLGDTAMYLCATSRETGAAEQYFGPGTRLTVT.

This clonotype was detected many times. The CDR3 DNA follows: TGTGCCAGCAGAACGGCGGGGGGGCCGACGGATACGCAGTATTTT. Amino acid sequence: CASRTAGGPTDTQYF. The chain has TRBV5-4 and TRBJ2-3, with 9 bases matching TRBD2. The trim removed 5 bases at V and 6 bases at J, leaving 10 bases unmatched. The CDR3 is 15 residues long. The germline V gene has CDR1 SGHNT and CDR2 YYREEE (reference sequence). The entire variable domain, with the rest obtained from reference TRBV5-4 and TRBJ2-3, is as follows: ETGVTQSPTHLIKTRGQQVTLRCSSQSGHNTVSWYQQALGQGPQFIFQYYREEENGRGNFPPRFSGLQFPNYSSELNVNALELDDSALYLCASRTAGGPTDTQYFGPGTRLTVL.

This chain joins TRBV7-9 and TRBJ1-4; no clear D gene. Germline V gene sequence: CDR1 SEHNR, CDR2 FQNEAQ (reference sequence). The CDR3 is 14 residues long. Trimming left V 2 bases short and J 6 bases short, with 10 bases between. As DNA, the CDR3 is TGTGCCAGCAGCTTAAAGGTCGTCGATGAAAAACTGTTTTTT. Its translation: CASSLKVVDEKLFF.

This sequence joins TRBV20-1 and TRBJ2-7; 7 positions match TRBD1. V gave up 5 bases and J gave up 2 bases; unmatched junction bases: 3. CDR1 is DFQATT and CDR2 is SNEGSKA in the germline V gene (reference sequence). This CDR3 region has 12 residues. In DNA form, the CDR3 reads TGCAGTGCTTTGACAGGGACCTACGAGCAGTACTTC. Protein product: CSALTGTYEQYF.

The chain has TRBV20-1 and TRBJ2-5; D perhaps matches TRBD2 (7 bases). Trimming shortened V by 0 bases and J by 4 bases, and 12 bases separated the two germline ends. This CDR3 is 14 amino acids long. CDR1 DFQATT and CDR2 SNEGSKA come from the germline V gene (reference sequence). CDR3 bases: TGCAGTGCTAGAGATTACCGGGGGGCAGAGACCCAGTACTTC. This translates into CSARDYRGAETQYF.

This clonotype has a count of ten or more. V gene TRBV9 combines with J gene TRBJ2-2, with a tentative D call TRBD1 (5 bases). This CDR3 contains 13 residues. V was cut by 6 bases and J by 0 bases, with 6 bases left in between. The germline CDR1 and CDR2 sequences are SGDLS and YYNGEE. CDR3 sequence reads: CASTRANTGELFF. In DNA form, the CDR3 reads TGTGCCAGCACCAGGGCGAACACCGGGGAGCTGTTTTTT.

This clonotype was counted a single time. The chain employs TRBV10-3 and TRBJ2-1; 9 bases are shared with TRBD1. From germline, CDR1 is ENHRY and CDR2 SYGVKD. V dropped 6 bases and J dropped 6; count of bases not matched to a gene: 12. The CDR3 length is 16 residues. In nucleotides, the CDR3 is TGTGCCATCAGCCCCTCGGCGGGACAGGGAGGCAATGAGCAGTTCTTC. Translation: CAISPSAGQGGNEQFF.

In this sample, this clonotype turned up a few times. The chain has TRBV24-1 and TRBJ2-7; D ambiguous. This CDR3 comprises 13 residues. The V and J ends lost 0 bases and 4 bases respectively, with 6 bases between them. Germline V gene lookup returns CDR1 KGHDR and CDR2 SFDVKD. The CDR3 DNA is TGTGCCACCAGTGATTTGGTCGGGTACGAGCAGTACTTC. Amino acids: CATSDLVGYEQYF.

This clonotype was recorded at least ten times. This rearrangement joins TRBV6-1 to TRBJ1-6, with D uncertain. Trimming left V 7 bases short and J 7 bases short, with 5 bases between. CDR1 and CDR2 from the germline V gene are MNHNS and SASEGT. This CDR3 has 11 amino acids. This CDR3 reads CASTENSPLHF. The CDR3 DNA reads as TGTGCCAGCACCGAGAATTCACCCCTCCACTTT.

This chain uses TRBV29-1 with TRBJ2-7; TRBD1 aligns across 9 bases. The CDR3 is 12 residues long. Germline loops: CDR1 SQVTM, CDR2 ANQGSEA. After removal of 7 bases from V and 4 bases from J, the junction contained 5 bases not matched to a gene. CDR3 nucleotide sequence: TGCAGCGGCCGGGACAGGGATTACGAGCAGTACTTC. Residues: CSGRDRDYEQYF.

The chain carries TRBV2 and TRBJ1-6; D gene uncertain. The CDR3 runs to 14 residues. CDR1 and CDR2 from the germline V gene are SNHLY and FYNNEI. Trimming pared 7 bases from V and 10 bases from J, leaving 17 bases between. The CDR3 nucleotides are TGTGCCAGCACTAACGCGCCCCTGAGGTCACCCCTCCACTTT. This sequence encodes CASTNAPLRSPLHF.

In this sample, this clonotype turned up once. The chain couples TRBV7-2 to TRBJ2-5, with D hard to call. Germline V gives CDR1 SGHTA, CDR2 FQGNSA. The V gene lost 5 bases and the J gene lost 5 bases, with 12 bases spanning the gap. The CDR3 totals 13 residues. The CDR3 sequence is CASSESLLETQYF. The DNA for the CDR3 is TGTGCCAGCAGCGAATCCTTGCTGGAGACCCAGTACTTC.

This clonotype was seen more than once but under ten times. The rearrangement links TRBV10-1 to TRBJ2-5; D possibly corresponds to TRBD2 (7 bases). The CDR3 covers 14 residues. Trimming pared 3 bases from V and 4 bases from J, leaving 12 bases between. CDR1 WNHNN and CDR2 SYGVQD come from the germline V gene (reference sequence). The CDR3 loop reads CASSDGGRGETQYF. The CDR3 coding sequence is TGCGCCAGCAGTGACGGGGGGCGGGGAGAGACCCAGTACTTC.

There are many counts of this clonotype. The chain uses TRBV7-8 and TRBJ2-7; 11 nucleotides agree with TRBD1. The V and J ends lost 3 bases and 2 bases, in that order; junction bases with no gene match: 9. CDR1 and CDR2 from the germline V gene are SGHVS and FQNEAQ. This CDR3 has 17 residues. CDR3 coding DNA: TGTGCCAGCAGCTTTTTCCTCCGGGACAGGGGGACCTACGAGCAGTACTTC. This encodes CASSFFLRDRGTYEQYF. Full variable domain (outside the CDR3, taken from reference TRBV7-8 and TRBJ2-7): GAGVSQSPRYKVAKRGQDVALRCDPISGHVSLFWYQQALGQGPEFLTYFQNEAQLDKSGLPSDRFFAERPEGSVSTLKIQRTQQEDSAVYLCASSFFLRDRGTYEQYFGPGTRLTVT.

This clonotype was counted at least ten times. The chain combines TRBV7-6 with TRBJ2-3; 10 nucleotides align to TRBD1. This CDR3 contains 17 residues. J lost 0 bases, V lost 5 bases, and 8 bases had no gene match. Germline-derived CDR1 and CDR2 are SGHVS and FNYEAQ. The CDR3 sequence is CASSDRGPPHSTDTQYF. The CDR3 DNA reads TGTGCCAGCAGCGACAGGGGGCCCCCACATAGCACAGATACGCAGTATTTT. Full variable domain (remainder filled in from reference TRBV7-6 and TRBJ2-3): GAGVSQSPRYKVTKRGQDVALRCDPISGHVSLYWYRQALGQGPEFLTYFNYEAQQDKSGLPNDRFSAERPEGSISTLTIQRTEQRDSAMYRCASSDRGPPHSTDTQYFGPGTRLTVL.